This entry lists 30 T cell receptor beta chains sequenced from one sample in a study of cytomegalovirus exposure and HLA in healthy donors (dated by TCRdb to about 2017). The library relied on the immunoSEQ multiplex PCR assay. For the multiplex PCR, a mixture combining 60 forward primers for TCR Vbeta segments and 13 reverse primers for TCR Jbeta segments was used. Here the immuneACCESS table is served through TCRdb, limited to in-frame sequences with V and J called. Missing clones are a known gap in these copies; in checked studies unresolved V genes cover under half, and the rest lacks a known reason. This sample lists about 230,000 clones; approximately 90% were detected once. The top ten hold approximately 1% of the sample. The specimen was PBMCs. The receptors shown here come from a young woman in good health and CMV-seronegative.

This chain connects TRBV2 to TRBJ1-2, with 7 bases fitting TRBD1. The germline V gene encodes CDR1 SNHLY and CDR2 FYNNEI. The CDR3 covers 16 residues. The trim removed 2 bases at V and 0 bases at J, leaving 6 bases unmatched. CDR3 sequence: CASSETGEETNYGYTF. The CDR3 nucleotides are TGTGCCAGCAGTGAAACAGGGGAGGAGACTAACTATGGCTACACCTTC.

J is TRBJ1-1 and V is TRBV20-1; D is undetermined. The CDR3 spans 11 residues. V was clipped by 3 bases and J by 7 bases, with 9 bases between them. Germline-derived CDR1 and CDR2 are DFQATT and SNEGSKA (reference sequence). CDR3 bases: TGCAGTGCTAGTCCGGGGATTGAAGCTTTCTTT. Its translation is CSASPGIEAFF.

The chain uses TRBV7-2 and TRBJ2-7; D is unresolved. Trimming removed 1 base from V and 5 bases from J, with 6 bases in between. This CDR3 is 12 amino acids long. Germline V lookup: CDR1 SGHTA, CDR2 FQGNSA. The CDR3, as DNA: TGTGCCAGCAGCTTAGTCGCGGACGAGCAGTACTTC. It is translated as CASSLVADEQYF.

In its sample, this clone was seen once. The chain couples TRBV5-1 to TRBJ2-7, with D maybe TRBD1 (5 bases). CDR3 length: 14 amino acids. With 2 bases removed from V and 2 bases from J, the gap between germline ends came to 11 bases. Germline loops: CDR1 SGHRS, CDR2 YFSETQ. The CDR3 DNA reads as TGCGCCAGCAGCTTTAGGGGCGGAACCTACGAGCAGTACTTC. It translates to CASSFRGGTYEQYF.

This sequence joins TRBV30 and TRBJ2-1; 7 positions agree with TRBD1. Germline V lookup: CDR1 GTSNPN, CDR2 SVGIG (reference sequence). The trim removed 3 bases at V and 4 bases at J, leaving 9 bases unmatched. The CDR3 length is 15 residues. The DNA for the CDR3 is TGTGCCTGGAGGGGGGACAGCGCCCTATACAATGAGCAGTTCTTC. This gives the protein CAWRGDSALYNEQFF.

This clone was seen once. This rearrangement joins TRBV11-2 to TRBJ2-2; 8 nucleotides match TRBD2. V lost 1 base to trimming and J lost 5 bases; unmatched junction nucleotides: 6. Germline loops: CDR1 SGHAT, CDR2 FQNNGV. This CDR3 is built from 16 residues. CDR3: CASSLVGGGPTGELFF. The CDR3 region has the DNA TGTGCCAGCAGCTTAGTGGGCGGGGGGCCTACCGGGGAGCTGTTTTTT. Full variable domain (rest looked up from reference TRBV11-2 and TRBJ2-2): EAGVAQSPRYKIIEKRQSVAFWCNPISGHATLYWYQQILGQGPKLLIQFQNNGVVDDSQLPKDRFSAERLKGVDSTLKIQPAKLEDSAVYLCASSLVGGGPTGELFFGEGSRLTVL.

This chain connects TRBV2 to TRBJ2-7; 10 bases fit TRBD2. CDR3 length equals 23 residues. Germline V CDR1 and CDR2: SNHLY, FYNNEI. Unmatched junction bases numbered 25, after V lost 1 base and J lost 1 base. The CDR3 DNA is TGTGCCAGCAGTGAAGAGGCTTCTCGGACGTTCGGTCTAGCGGGAGACGGATCCTACGAGCAGTACTTC. Translation: CASSEEASRTFGLAGDGSYEQYF.

This chain uses TRBV5-1 with TRBJ1-1, with D maybe TRBD1 (5 bases). The germline V gene has CDR1 SGHRS and CDR2 YFSETQ. Trimming left V 3 bases short and J 0 bases short, with 9 bases between. The CDR3 consists of 14 residues. The CDR3 is CASSWEGLNTEAFF. In nucleotides, the CDR3 is TGCGCCAGCAGCTGGGAGGGGTTGAACACTGAAGCTTTCTTT.

The rearrangement links TRBV7-6 to TRBJ2-5, with a weak D call TRBD2 (6 bases). The germline V gene has CDR1 SGHVS and CDR2 FNYEAQ. With 5 bases removed from V and 6 bases from J, the gap between germline ends came to 16 bases. The CDR3 has 14 residues. CDR3 sequence: CASSQVGGSQTQYF. CDR3 bases: TGTGCCAGCAGCCAAGTTGGGGGGTCTCAGACCCAGTACTTC. The whole variable domain, filled in from reference TRBV7-6 and TRBJ2-5, reads GAGVSQSPRYKVTKRGQDVALRCDPISGHVSLYWYRQALGQGPEFLTYFNYEAQQDKSGLPNDRFSAERPEGSISTLTIQRTEQRDSAMYRCASSQVGGSQTQYFGPGTRLLVL.

The chain employs TRBV19 and TRBJ2-1, with D unclear. Trimming took 8 bases from V and 0 from J, leaving 11 bases between them. CDR3 size: 14 residues. CDR1 and CDR2 (germline): LNHDA, SQIVND (reference sequence). CDR3 region: CASGADHSYNEQFF. DNA for the CDR3: TGTGCCAGTGGCGCGGATCACTCCTACAATGAGCAGTTCTTC.

J is TRBJ2-2 and V is TRBV15; 8 bases map to TRBD1. Trimming cost V 3 bases and J 6 bases; bases outside gene matches: 3. The germline V gene encodes CDR1 LNHNV and CDR2 YYDKDF (reference sequence). This CDR3 has 14 residues. CDR3 loop: CATSRDRVPGELFF. DNA of the CDR3: TGTGCCACCAGCAGGGACAGGGTCCCCGGGGAGCTGTTTTTT.

This clone was detected once. This rearrangement joins TRBV5-4 to TRBJ2-7; 7 bases are a match to TRBD1. The CDR3 spans 14 residues. Germline-derived CDR1 and CDR2 are SGHNT and YYREEE (reference sequence). V shed 4 bases and J 4 bases; nucleotides not matched to a gene: 8. This CDR3 is CASSPFPDRYEQYF. CDR3 sequence (DNA): TGTGCCAGCAGCCCATTCCCGGACAGGTACGAGCAGTACTTC.

The V gene is TRBV2, the J gene TRBJ1-1, with D tentatively TRBD1 (6 bases). V shed 8 bases and J shed 0 bases, with 13 bases lying between them. The V gene's germline CDR1 is SNHLY and CDR2 FYNNEI. The CDR3 has 14 amino acids. DNA for the CDR3: TGTGCCAGCGTCTTCTCAGGGGTGAACACTGAAGCTTTCTTT. It is translated as CASVFSGVNTEAFF.

The V gene is TRBV27, the J gene TRBJ2-5, with a weak D call TRBD1 (5 bases). This CDR3 has 15 residues. Looked up from germline, CDR1 is MNHEY and CDR2 is SMNVEV (reference sequence). Trimming removed 2 bases from V and 4 bases from J, with 14 bases in between. DNA for the CDR3: TGTGCCAGCAGTTTAGGGGCATCACTGATAGAGACCCAGTACTTC. The encoded protein is CASSLGASLIETQYF.

This chain's CDR3 is CASSYSGQGYEQYF. The CDR3 region has the DNA TGTGCCAGCAGTTACTCAGGACAGGGCTACGAGCAGTACTTC. This chain connects TRBV6-6 to TRBJ2-7, with 8 bases aligning to TRBD1. The ends lost 0 bases at V and 3 bases at J; junction bases unmatched: 1. Germline V gene data show CDR1 as MNHNY and CDR2 as SVGAGI (reference sequence). The CDR3 length is 14 residues.

The chain couples TRBV4-1 to TRBJ1-3; 7 nucleotides align to TRBD1. Germline V gene lookup returns CDR1 MGHRA and CDR2 YSYEKL. This CDR3 is built from 16 residues. The V segment lost 1 base and the J segment 1 base; nucleotides outside the gene matches: 4. CDR3 amino acids: CASSQVQGESGNTIYF. For the CDR3, the DNA is TGCGCCAGCAGCCAAGTGCAGGGGGAGTCTGGAAACACCATATATTTT.

Comments on this clone: Different DNA sequences within this sample yield the same CDR3. The V gene is TRBV4-3, the J gene TRBJ1-2; D remains ambiguous. Trimming shortened V by 1 base and J by 5 bases, and 5 bases separated the two germline ends. Germline V gives CDR1 LGHNA, CDR2 YSLEER. The CDR3 covers 12 residues. The CDR3 is CASSQAGYGYTF. CDR3 coding DNA: TGCGCCAGCAGCCAAGCGGGGTATGGCTACACCTTC.

The rearrangement joins TRBV21-1 to TRBJ1-5. TRBV21-1 is tagged as a pseudogene. The CDR3 spans 14 residues. This CDR3 is CASQGRRANQPQHF. Here the CDR3 DNA reads TGTGCCAGCCAAGGACGGAGGGCCAATCAGCCCCAGCATTTT.

The chain combines TRBV5-4 with TRBJ2-5, with D possibly matching TRBD1 (6 bases). V lost 4 bases to trimming and J lost 4 bases, with 17 bases between them. Germline V gene sequence: CDR1 SGHNT, CDR2 YYREEE (reference sequence). The CDR3 totals 15 residues. This chain's CDR3 is CASSPEPRGPETQYF. CDR3 DNA sequence: TGTGCCAGCAGCCCTGAACCCAGGGGCCCAGAGACCCAGTACTTC. The full variable domain, its missing parts supplied by reference TRBV5-4 and TRBJ2-5, is ETGVTQSPTHLIKTRGQQVTLRCSSQSGHNTVSWYQQALGQGPQFIFQYYREEENGRGNFPPRFSGLQFPNYSSELNVNALELDDSALYLCASSPEPRGPETQYFGPGTRLLVL.

The CDR3 region is CASSLESGNTIYF. The CDR3 region has the DNA TGTGCCAGCAGCTTAGAAAGCGGAAACACCATATATTTT. The chain recombines TRBV7-2 with TRBJ1-3; D is ambiguous. There are 13 residues in the CDR3. V dropped 1 base and J dropped 4 bases, with 5 bases sitting between them. Germline values: CDR1 SGHTA, CDR2 FQGNSA.

V gene TRBV14 combines with J gene TRBJ2-5; TRBD2 aligns across 7 bases. The CDR3 totals 16 residues. Germline trimming cut 1 base from V and 5 bases from J; bases unmatched to any gene: 10. Germline assignment: CDR1 SGHDN and CDR2 FVKESK. The CDR3 sequence: CASSQGVWAGEETQYF. The DNA of the CDR3 is TGTGCCAGCAGCCAAGGTGTTTGGGCGGGAGAGGAGACCCAGTACTTC.

The gene calls are TRBV29-1 and TRBJ2-7; 7 positions match TRBD1. Germline lookup yields CDR1 SQVTM and CDR2 ANQGSEA. The V and J ends lost 6 bases and 4 bases, in that order; junction bases with no gene match: 12. CDR3 length: 14 amino acids. This chain's CDR3 is CSVRSGTDVYEQYF. The CDR3 nucleotides read TGCAGCGTAAGATCCGGGACAGACGTATACGAGCAGTACTTC.

The chain couples TRBV27 to TRBJ2-1; 7 bases line up with TRBD1. Losses at the gene ends were 5 bases for V and 6 bases for J; bases not matched to a gene: 7. Germline CDR1 MNHEY, CDR2 SMNVEV (reference sequence). The CDR3 consists of 14 residues. DNA for the CDR3: TGTGCCAGCAGTACAACAGGGGTAGGCAATGAGCAGTTCTTC. Its translation is CASSTTGVGNEQFF.

This clone was observed a handful of times. This chain joins TRBV29-1 and TRBJ2-3; 10 nucleotides agree with TRBD2. Per the germline V gene, CDR1 is SQVTM and CDR2 is ANQGSEA. The V gene end was trimmed by 2 bases and the J gene end by 5 bases; junction bases not matched to a gene: 13. This CDR3 is built from 17 residues. CDR3: CSVELGLSGGARDTQYF. CDR3 DNA: TGCAGCGTTGAATTAGGACTAAGCGGGGGGGCTAGAGATACGCAGTATTTT.

The genes are TRBV6-1 and TRBJ2-5, with TRBD1 identical over 9 bases. CDR3 length: 15 amino acids. CDR1 and CDR2 from the germline V gene are MNHNS and SASEGT. With V trimmed by 6 bases and J by 5 bases, 10 bases remained unmatched. CDR3 bases: TGTGCCAGCAGGACCCCGGACAGGGGTGATGAGACCCAGTACTTC. Translated, it gives CASRTPDRGDETQYF.

CDR3 sequence: CASSPVADEQFF. CDR3 bases: TGTGCCAGCTCACCCGTCGCGGATGAGCAGTTCTTC. The chain uses TRBV18 and TRBJ2-1; no reliable D call. The CDR3 loop spans 12 amino acids. The V gene lost 3 bases and the J gene lost 8 bases, with 8 bases spanning the gap. Germline CDR1 and CDR2: KGHSH and LQKENI.

This chain links TRBV6-6 with TRBJ1-2; TRBD1 matches 7 bases. From germline, CDR1 is MNHNY and CDR2 SVGAGI (reference sequence). The CDR3 is 16 amino acids. V lost 5 bases, J lost 0 bases, and 9 bases stayed unmatched. CDR3 bases: TGTGCCAGCAGTACCTCCCGACAGGGATCTAACTATGGCTACACCTTC. This encodes CASSTSRQGSNYGYTF.

The chain links TRBV7-2 to TRBJ2-2; a weak D match, TRBD1 (7 bases). Trimming pared 5 bases from V and 4 bases from J, leaving 14 bases between. CDR1 and CDR2 from the germline V gene are SGHTA and FQGNSA. The CDR3 sequence is 15 residues long. CDR3 in amino acids: CASSRIRGATGELFF. For the CDR3, the DNA is TGTGCCAGCAGCCGGATCAGGGGGGCCACCGGGGAGCTGTTTTTT.

J is TRBJ2-7 and V is TRBV30; D remains unclear. The CDR3 contains 12 residues. Germline loops: CDR1 GTSNPN, CDR2 SVGIG (reference sequence). The V and J ends lost 3 bases and 6 bases respectively, with 12 bases between them. The CDR3: CAWSADMGEQYF. CDR3 in DNA: TGTGCCTGGAGCGCCGACATGGGCGAGCAGTACTTC.

The V gene is TRBV4-1, the J gene TRBJ2-7; no firm D call. This CDR3 region has 15 residues. The V end lost 3 bases, the J end lost 0 bases, and 12 bases lay between the germline ends. Germline CDR1 MGHRA, CDR2 YSYEKL. In DNA, the CDR3 is TGCGCCAGCAGCCACATTCTAAGAGCCTCCTACGAGCAGTACTTC. Protein sequence: CASSHILRASYEQYF.